This T cell receptor beta chain came from a study of blood T cell repertoires in COVID-19. Across the whole study: Donors in the United States, Italy and Spain gave samples during acute or convalescent COVID-19. PBMCs, B-cell-depleted T cells, or T cells provided the cDNA or gDNA that made up the material.

Only in-frame clones appear in the TCRdb table, and some are missing; sequencing was by immunoSEQ multiplex PCR. Of 65,000 to 70,000 clones listed, around 84% were seen once; the top ten hold roughly 3.7%. The CDR3 consists of 15 residues. Germline CDR1 is MDHEN and CDR2 is SYDVKM. Between the trimmed V and J ends, which lost 4 bases and 5 bases, there was a span of 17 bases. Specimen: peripheral blood. This TCR was recovered from a man in his fifties or sixties with acute or convalescent COVID-19. This chain uses TRBV28 with TRBJ2-5; possibly TRBD1 for D (5 bases). The CDR3 nucleotides are TGTGCCAGCAGTTCGACTCTAGGGGTGTATGAGACCCAGTACTTC. Translated, it gives CASSSTLGVYETQYF.